The 6 T cell receptor beta chains below were found in one sample sequenced in a study of T cells after yellow fever vaccination. A single record per CDR3 protein comes from TCRdb applying MiXCR to the 5' RACE reads. The sample records about 260,000 distinct CDR3 sequences, 13% being singletons. Sequencing used CD4+ T cells sorted from PBMCs, obtained 45 days after the yellow fever booster vaccination. These receptors all stem from a young man who received the YFV17D yellow fever vaccine.

There are a few counts of this clonotype. The rearrangement links TRBV20-1 to TRBJ1-1; D uncertain. Trimming cost V 6 bases and J 0 bases, with 11 bases left between them. CDR1 DFQATT and CDR2 SNEGSKA come from the germline V gene (reference sequence). CDR3 length equals 13 residues. Here the CDR3 reads CSALRAVNTEAFF. Written as DNA, the CDR3 is TGCAGTGCCCTAAGGGCAGTGAACACTGAAGCTTTCTTT.

The chain links TRBV19 to TRBJ1-1; possibly TRBD1 for D (6 bases). CDR1 and CDR2 from the germline V gene are LNHDA and SQIVND (reference sequence). This CDR3 comprises 13 residues. V was shortened by 9 bases and J by 0 bases, with 11 bases between the two germline ends. The CDR3 DNA sequence: TGTGCCAGCGCTGGACAGATGAACACTGAAGCTTTCTTT. Amino acid sequence: CASAGQMNTEAFF.

This clonotype was seen at least ten times. The gene calls are TRBV20-1 and TRBJ2-1, with 7 nucleotides matching TRBD2. CDR3 length: 11 residues. Germline CDR1 DFQATT, CDR2 SNEGSKA (reference sequence). Trimming removed 5 bases from V and 10 bases from J; junction bases left unmatched: 5. CDR3 region: CSARERGEQFF. The CDR3 nucleotides read TGCAGTGCTCGGGAGCGGGGAGAGCAGTTCTTC.

This clonotype was seen a few times. The chain links TRBV7-3 to TRBJ1-5; possible D gene TRBD1, 6 bases. Germline loops: CDR1 SGHTA, CDR2 FQGTGA. The CDR3 length is 16 residues. V lost 2 bases and J lost 0, with 11 bases in between. CDR3 amino acids: CASSLGQTYSNQPQHF. CDR3 in DNA: TGTGCCAGCAGCTTAGGACAGACTTATAGCAATCAGCCCCAGCATTTT.

This clonotype has more than one count but fewer than ten. The gene calls are TRBV12-3 or TRBV12-4 and TRBJ2-3; D is unclear. This CDR3 contains 13 residues. The V end was cut by 7 bases, the J end by 1 base, with 9 bases between. In DNA form, the CDR3 reads TGTGCCAGCACCTATCGGGGCACAGATACGCAGTATTTT. Protein: CASTYRGTDTQYF.

This clonotype was seen a few times. The chain links TRBV19 to TRBJ2-1, with 10 bases lining up with TRBD2. Germline V CDR1 and CDR2: LNHDA, SQIVND (reference sequence). The CDR3 runs 14 residues. J was trimmed by 12 bases and V by 5 bases; bases with no gene match: 10. The CDR3 DNA is TGTGCCAGTAGTTGGACTAGCGGACGCGGGGGGCAGTTCTTC. Translating gives CASSWTSGRGGQFF.